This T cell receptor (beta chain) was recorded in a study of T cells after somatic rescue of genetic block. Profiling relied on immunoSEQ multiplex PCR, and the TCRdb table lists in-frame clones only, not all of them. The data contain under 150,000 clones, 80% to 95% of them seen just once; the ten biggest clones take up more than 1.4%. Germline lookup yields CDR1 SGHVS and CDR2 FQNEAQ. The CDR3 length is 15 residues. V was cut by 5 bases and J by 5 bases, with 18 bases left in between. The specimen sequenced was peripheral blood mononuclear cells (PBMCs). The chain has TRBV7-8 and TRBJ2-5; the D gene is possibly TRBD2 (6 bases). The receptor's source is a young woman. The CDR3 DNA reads TGTGCCAGCAGCATTACTAGAGGAGGGTTCGAGACCCAGTACTTC. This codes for CASSITRGGFETQYF.